A selection of T cell receptor beta chains follows, all from one sample in a study of cytomegalovirus exposure and HLA in healthy donors. Profiling relied on immunoSEQ multiplex PCR, and the TCRdb table lists in-frame clones only, not all of them. The sample consists of 130,000 to 150,000 clones, about 80% of them appearing once. Material for sequencing was PBMCs. Receptor source: a male donor in good health and CMV-seronegative. Both conserved end residues are part of each CDR3. The D gene is left open where the match is weak. A clone size is listed for some rows: how often the clone was seen (once, few, many), or a class if it is expanded.

CDR3 protein: CASSQVGEGKPQHF; CDR3 DNA: TGTGCCAGCAGCCAAGTTGGGGAGGGGAAGCCCCAGCATTTT; J gene: TRBJ1-5; clone size: NA; V gene: TRBV4-2; CDR3 length: 14; D gene: NA
CDR3 protein: CASSLVLGTQYF; CDR3 DNA: TGTGCCAGCAGCTTAGTGCTAGGAACGCAGTATTTT; J gene: TRBJ2-3; clone size: NA; V gene: TRBV7-3; CDR3 length: 12; D gene: NA
CDR3 protein: CASSLLRGENSPLHF; CDR3 DNA: TGTGCCAGCAGCTTGCTCAGGGGCGAGAATTCACCCCTCCACTTT; J gene: TRBJ1-6; clone size: NA; V gene: TRBV7-2; CDR3 length: 15; D gene: NA
CDR3 protein: CASTDWDSNYGYTF; CDR3 DNA: TGTGCCAGCACCGACTGGGACAGCAACTATGGCTACACCTTC; J gene: TRBJ1-2; clone size: NA; V gene: TRBV6-5; CDR3 length: 14; D gene: TRBD1
CDR3 protein: CASSLTGFGGQPQHF; CDR3 DNA: TGTGCCAGCAGTTTAACGGGGTTTGGCGGTCAGCCCCAGCATTTT; J gene: TRBJ1-5; clone size: NA; V gene: TRBV28; CDR3 length: 15; D gene: NA
CDR3 protein: CASSFSRGGLGGYTF; CDR3 DNA: TGTGCCAGCAGTTTTAGCCGGGGGGGATTGGGTGGCTACACCTTC; J gene: TRBJ1-2; clone size: NA; V gene: TRBV28; CDR3 length: 15; D gene: NA
CDR3 protein: CASSSTGGGYTF; CDR3 DNA: TGTGCCAGCAGCTCGACAGGGGGTGGCTACACCTTC; J gene: TRBJ1-2; clone size: NA; V gene: TRBV7-8; CDR3 length: 12; D gene: TRBD1
CDR3 protein: CASSGQGSYEQYF; CDR3 DNA: TGTGCCAGCAGCGGACAGGGTTCCTACGAGCAGTACTTC; J gene: TRBJ2-7; clone size: NA; V gene: TRBV9; CDR3 length: 13; D gene: TRBD1
CDR3 protein: CATQPGVWRHNEQFF; CDR3 DNA: TGTGCCACCCAGCCCGGGGTGTGGCGGCACAATGAGCAGTTCTTC; J gene: TRBJ2-1; clone size: NA; V gene: TRBV27; CDR3 length: 15; D gene: NA
CDR3 protein: CASSQEFGGNYNEQFF; CDR3 DNA: TGCGCCAGCAGCCAAGAGTTTGGCGGGAACTACAATGAGCAGTTCTTC; J gene: TRBJ2-1; clone size: NA; V gene: TRBV4-3; CDR3 length: 16; D gene: NA
CDR3 protein: CASSFIRGFSGELFF; CDR3 DNA: TGTGCCAGCAGTTTCATCAGGGGCTTTTCCGGGGAGCTGTTTTTT; J gene: TRBJ2-2; clone size: NA; V gene: TRBV27; CDR3 length: 15; D gene: NA
CDR3 protein: CASSLRVDEQFF; CDR3 DNA: TGTGCCAGCAGCTTACGGGTCGATGAGCAGTTCTTC; J gene: TRBJ2-1; clone size: NA; V gene: TRBV7-2; CDR3 length: 12; D gene: NA
CDR3 protein: CASSEGRSGVWNYGYTF; CDR3 DNA: TGTGCCAGCAGTGAAGGTCGTTCGGGGGTGTGGAACTATGGCTACACCTTC; J gene: TRBJ1-2; clone size: NA; V gene: TRBV6-1; CDR3 length: 17; D gene: NA
CDR3 protein: CASSSLEGVGNEQFF; CDR3 DNA: TGCGCCAGCAGCTCTTTAGAGGGAGTCGGGAATGAGCAGTTCTTC; J gene: TRBJ2-1; clone size: NA; V gene: TRBV5-1; CDR3 length: 15; D gene: NA
CDR3 protein: CASSPYTGAHRETQYF; CDR3 DNA: TGCGCCAGCAGCCCGTACACAGGGGCCCACCGAGAGACCCAGTACTTC; J gene: TRBJ2-5; clone size: NA; V gene: TRBV5-1; CDR3 length: 16; D gene: TRBD1
CDR3 protein: CSERTGGPYNEQFF; CDR3 DNA: TGCAGCGAAAGGACGGGGGGTCCCTACAATGAGCAGTTCTTC; J gene: TRBJ2-1; clone size: once; V gene: TRBV29-1; CDR3 length: 14; D gene: TRBD2
CDR3 protein: CASSHGVSETQYF; CDR3 DNA: TGTGCCAGCAGCCACGGAGTTAGCGAGACCCAGTACTTC; J gene: TRBJ2-5; clone size: few; V gene: TRBV14; CDR3 length: 13; D gene: NA
CDR3 protein: CASSLTGTGWNSPLHF; CDR3 DNA: TGTGCCAGCAGTTTGACAGGGACAGGTTGGAATTCACCCCTCCACTTT; J gene: TRBJ1-6; clone size: few; V gene: TRBV27; CDR3 length: 16; D gene: TRBD1
CDR3 protein: CASSLGLGGNTEAFF; CDR3 DNA: TGTGCCAGCAGCTTAGGGTTGGGAGGGAACACTGAAGCTTTCTTT; J gene: TRBJ1-1; clone size: NA; V gene: TRBV7-6; CDR3 length: 15; D gene: NA
CDR3 protein: CASSLWGQGEKLFF; CDR3 DNA: TGCGCCAGCAGCTTGTGGGGACAGGGCGAAAAACTGTTTTTT; J gene: TRBJ1-4; clone size: NA; V gene: TRBV5-1; CDR3 length: 14; D gene: TRBD1
CDR3 protein: CASSAAGYNEQFF; CDR3 DNA: TGTGCCAGCAGTGCGGCAGGCTACAATGAGCAGTTCTTC; J gene: TRBJ2-1; clone size: few; V gene: TRBV2; CDR3 length: 13; D gene: NA
CDR3 protein: CASSPSGGFNSPLHF; CDR3 DNA: TGTGCCAGCAGCCCTAGTGGGGGCTTCAATTCACCCCTCCACTTT; J gene: TRBJ1-6; clone size: NA; V gene: TRBV7-3; CDR3 length: 15; D gene: NA
CDR3 protein: CSVVLGDRGEPEAFF; CDR3 DNA: TGCAGCGTTGTCCTAGGTGACAGGGGAGAGCCTGAAGCTTTCTTT; J gene: TRBJ1-1; clone size: few; V gene: TRBV29-1; CDR3 length: 15; D gene: TRBD1
CDR3 protein: CASTGNYGYTF; CDR3 DNA: TGTGCCAGCACAGGGAACTATGGCTACACCTTC; J gene: TRBJ1-2; clone size: NA; V gene: TRBV6-1; CDR3 length: 11; D gene: NA
CDR3 protein: CASSLAGQGKTEAFF; CDR3 DNA: TGTGCCAGCAGCTTGGCGGGACAGGGGAAGACTGAAGCTTTCTTT; J gene: TRBJ1-1; clone size: NA; V gene: TRBV7-6; CDR3 length: 15; D gene: TRBD1
CDR3 protein: CASSVGQGPADNSPLHF; CDR3 DNA: TGCGCCAGCAGCGTTGGACAGGGACCGGCCGATAATTCACCCCTCCACTTT; J gene: TRBJ1-6; clone size: NA; V gene: TRBV5-1; CDR3 length: 17; D gene: TRBD1
CDR3 protein: CASSRPPGLAGDSYEQYF; CDR3 DNA: TGTGCCAGCAGTAGACCGCCGGGACTAGCGGGGGACTCTTACGAGCAGTACTTC; J gene: TRBJ2-7; clone size: NA; V gene: TRBV28; CDR3 length: 18; D gene: TRBD2
CDR3 protein: CASSPLAGELFF; CDR3 DNA: TGTGCCAGCAGCCCCCTAGCCGGGGAGCTGTTTTTT; J gene: TRBJ2-2; clone size: NA; V gene: TRBV6-6; CDR3 length: 12; D gene: NA
CDR3 protein: CASSEQGAREKLFF; CDR3 DNA: TGCGCCAGCAGCGAACAGGGGGCGCGTGAAAAACTGTTTTTT; J gene: TRBJ1-4; clone size: NA; V gene: TRBV5-1; CDR3 length: 14; D gene: TRBD1
CDR3 protein: CASSPGRGVTDTQYF; CDR3 DNA: TGTGCCAGCAGCCCTGGGCGGGGGGTCACAGATACGCAGTATTTT; J gene: TRBJ2-3; clone size: NA; V gene: TRBV11-2; CDR3 length: 15; D gene: TRBD2
CDR3 protein: CASSYTPDAEAFF; CDR3 DNA: TGTGCCAGCAGTTACACCCCAGATGCTGAAGCTTTCTTT; J gene: TRBJ1-1; clone size: NA; V gene: TRBV6-5; CDR3 length: 13; D gene: NA
CDR3 protein: CASSVDVYNTGELFF; CDR3 DNA: TGTGCCAGCAGCGTAGATGTATATAACACCGGGGAGCTGTTTTTT; J gene: TRBJ2-2; clone size: NA; V gene: TRBV9; CDR3 length: 15; D gene: NA
CDR3 protein: CASSQEGGLTNEKLFF; CDR3 DNA: TGCGCCAGCAGCCAAGAAGGCGGACTAACTAATGAAAAACTGTTTTTT; J gene: TRBJ1-4; clone size: once; V gene: TRBV4-3; CDR3 length: 16; D gene: NA
CDR3 protein: CASSFQPVYQETQYF; CDR3 DNA: TGTGCCAGCAGTTTCCAACCAGTATACCAAGAGACCCAGTACTTC; J gene: TRBJ2-5; clone size: NA; V gene: TRBV27; CDR3 length: 15; D gene: NA
CDR3 protein: CASSLRVSGNTIYF; CDR3 DNA: TGTGCCAGCAGCTTACGAGTCTCTGGAAACACCATATATTTT; J gene: TRBJ1-3; clone size: NA; V gene: TRBV7-2; CDR3 length: 14; D gene: NA
CDR3 protein: CASSQDAANTEAFF; CDR3 DNA: TGCGCCAGCAGCCAAGATGCGGCGAACACTGAAGCTTTCTTT; J gene: TRBJ1-1; clone size: NA; V gene: TRBV4-1; CDR3 length: 14; D gene: NA
CDR3 protein: CASSSTVGNQPQHF; CDR3 DNA: TGTGCCAGCAGTTCCACCGTAGGCAATCAGCCCCAGCATTTT; J gene: TRBJ1-5; clone size: NA; V gene: TRBV27; CDR3 length: 14; D gene: NA
CDR3 protein: CASSRDGNYGYTF; CDR3 DNA: TGTGCCAGCAGCCGAGACGGGAACTATGGCTACACCTTC; J gene: TRBJ1-2; clone size: few; V gene: TRBV27; CDR3 length: 13; D gene: NA
CDR3 protein: CASSFRVNEKLFF; CDR3 DNA: TGCGCCAGCAGCTTCAGGGTTAATGAAAAACTGTTTTTT; J gene: TRBJ1-4; clone size: few; V gene: TRBV5-1; CDR3 length: 13; D gene: NA
CDR3 protein: CASSHNQQDLNTEAFF; CDR3 DNA: TGTGCCAGCAGCCACAATCAACAGGACCTAAACACTGAAGCTTTCTTT; J gene: TRBJ1-1; clone size: NA; V gene: TRBV7-8; CDR3 length: 16; D gene: NA
CDR3 protein: CSARTDYGYTF; CDR3 DNA: TGCAGTGCTAGGACAGACTATGGCTACACCTTC; J gene: TRBJ1-2; clone size: NA; V gene: TRBV20-1; CDR3 length: 11; D gene: NA
CDR3 protein: CSAVDRTIRNEQFF; CDR3 DNA: TGCAGCGCGGTGGACAGGACAATACGAAATGAGCAGTTCTTC; J gene: TRBJ2-1; clone size: NA; V gene: TRBV29-1; CDR3 length: 14; D gene: TRBD1
CDR3 protein: CASNKELTSGGRRDTQYF; CDR3 DNA: TGTGCCAGTAACAAGGAACTTACCAGCGGGGGAAGGAGAGATACGCAGTATTTT; J gene: TRBJ2-3; clone size: NA; V gene: TRBV19; CDR3 length: 18; D gene: TRBD2
CDR3 protein: CASNESPGTAIGPGELFF; CDR3 DNA: TGTGCCAGCAATGAGTCTCCCGGGACAGCCATTGGTCCCGGGGAGCTGTTTTTT; J gene: TRBJ2-2; clone size: NA; V gene: TRBV27; CDR3 length: 18; D gene: TRBD1
CDR3 protein: CASSLREQETQYF; CDR3 DNA: TGTGCCAGCAGCTTACGAGAACAAGAGACCCAGTACTTC; J gene: TRBJ2-5; clone size: NA; V gene: TRBV7-2; CDR3 length: 13; D gene: NA
CDR3 protein: CASSLGQGAGGYTF; CDR3 DNA: TGTGCCAGCAGTTTAGGGCAGGGGGCTGGCGGCTACACCTTC; J gene: TRBJ1-2; clone size: NA; V gene: TRBV28; CDR3 length: 14; D gene: TRBD1
CDR3 protein: CASGSGAAYNEQFF; CDR3 DNA: TGTGCCAGTGGAAGTGGGGCGGCCTACAATGAGCAGTTCTTC; J gene: TRBJ2-1; clone size: NA; V gene: TRBV19; CDR3 length: 14; D gene: NA
CDR3 protein: CAWVTGAQAFF; CDR3 DNA: TGTGCCTGGGTGACAGGGGCTCAGGCTTTCTTT; J gene: TRBJ1-1; clone size: NA; V gene: TRBV30; CDR3 length: 11; D gene: TRBD1
CDR3 protein: CASSQEAASGGLYEQYF; CDR3 DNA: TGTGCCAGCAGCCAAGAGGCGGCTAGCGGGGGACTCTACGAGCAGTACTTC; J gene: TRBJ2-7; clone size: NA; V gene: TRBV4-2; CDR3 length: 17; D gene: TRBD2
CDR3 protein: CASSFTGFAGTEAFF; CDR3 DNA: TGTGCCAGCAGTTTCACAGGGTTTGCCGGCACTGAAGCTTTCTTT; J gene: TRBJ1-1; clone size: NA; V gene: TRBV6-6; CDR3 length: 15; D gene: NA
CDR3 protein: CASSEWPGLAGVTEETQYF; CDR3 DNA: TGTGCCAGCAGTGAATGGCCGGGACTAGCGGGGGTCACGGAGGAGACCCAGTACTTC; J gene: TRBJ2-5; clone size: NA; V gene: TRBV6-1; CDR3 length: 19; D gene: TRBD2
CDR3 protein: CASRKQGAPLEQYF; CDR3 DNA: TGTGCCAGCAGAAAACAGGGGGCTCCTTTGGAGCAGTACTTC; J gene: TRBJ2-7; clone size: NA; V gene: TRBV6-5; CDR3 length: 14; D gene: TRBD1
CDR3 protein: CASSRQGSSYEQYF; CDR3 DNA: TGTGCCAGCAGCCGACAGGGAAGCTCCTACGAGCAGTACTTC; J gene: TRBJ2-7; clone size: NA; V gene: TRBV7-9; CDR3 length: 14; D gene: TRBD1
CDR3 protein: CASSEVGGETQYF; CDR3 DNA: TGTGCCAGCAGTGAAGTAGGGGGAGAGACCCAGTACTTC; J gene: TRBJ2-5; clone size: NA; V gene: TRBV2; CDR3 length: 13; D gene: NA
CDR3 protein: CASSVSSGGRKETQYF; CDR3 DNA: TGTGCCAGCAGCGTGTCCAGCGGGGGGCGGAAGGAGACCCAGTACTTC; J gene: TRBJ2-5; clone size: NA; V gene: TRBV9; CDR3 length: 16; D gene: TRBD2
CDR3 protein: CASSGGGQRGDTQYF; CDR3 DNA: TGCGCCAGCAGCGGCGGGGGGCAGAGGGGGGATACGCAGTATTTT; J gene: TRBJ2-3; clone size: NA; V gene: TRBV5-1; CDR3 length: 15; D gene: TRBD2
CDR3 protein: CASSPAGIYEQYF; CDR3 DNA: TGCGCCAGCAGCCCGGCGGGGATCTACGAGCAGTACTTC; J gene: TRBJ2-7; clone size: NA; V gene: TRBV5-1; CDR3 length: 13; D gene: NA
CDR3 protein: CASSTGDRNNQPQHF; CDR3 DNA: TGTGCCAGCAGTACAGGGGATCGGAACAATCAGCCCCAGCATTTT; J gene: TRBJ1-5; clone size: NA; V gene: TRBV6-5; CDR3 length: 15; D gene: TRBD1
CDR3 protein: CASSRGGGYSDEQYF; CDR3 DNA: TGCGCCAGCAGCCGCGGGGGGGGATATAGCGACGAGCAGTACTTC; J gene: TRBJ2-7; clone size: NA; V gene: TRBV4-3; CDR3 length: 15; D gene: TRBD2